The 3 T cell receptor beta chains below all came from one sample that was sequenced in a study of OX40 agonist ivuxolimab in advanced cancers. Library creation used the immunoSEQ multiplex PCR assay. TCRdb limited this immuneACCESS table to in-frame rearrangements with V and J called. A share of clones is missing; checked studies link under half to unresolved V genes, and the rest is unexplained. The sample has more than 45,000 clones on record, approximately 83% of them singletons. Jointly, the top ten make up roughly 0.9% of the sample. The material sequenced was CD4+ or CD8+ T cells sorted from blood, taken in a trial of the OX40 agonist ivuxolimab. These receptors were taken from an adult with an advanced solid tumor such as melanoma, head and neck, liver or kidney cancer.

This clone was observed once. The chain has TRBV29-1 and TRBJ2-5; D might be TRBD1 or TRBD2, each matching 5 bases. The J call could be wrong; TRBJ2-7 is a better fit for the DNA end. This CDR3 comprises 15 residues. Germline lookup yields CDR1 SQVTM and CDR2 ANQGSEA. The CDR3 sequence is CSVETRDPTSYEQYF. Here the CDR3 DNA reads TGCAGCGTCGAAACCCGGGACCCGACCTCCTACGAGCAGTACTTC.

The chain has TRBV28 and TRBJ1-3; TRBD1 is a possible D gene (5 bases). The CDR3 extends over 14 amino acids. CDR1 and CDR2 (germline): MDHEN, SYDVKM. The V end lost 8 bases, the J end lost 3 bases, and 14 bases lay between the germline ends. As DNA, the CDR3 is TGTGCCAGCGAGGGGACGGCGGGTGGAAACACCATATATTTT. Amino acids: CASEGTAGGNTIYF. The complete variable domain, with remaining parts taken from reference TRBV28 and TRBJ1-3, reads DVKVTQSSRYLVKRTGEKVFLECVQDMDHENMFWYRQDPGLGLRLIYFSYDVKMKEKGDIPEGYSVSREKKERFSLILESASTNQTSMYLCASEGTAGGNTIYFGEGSWLTVV.

The rearrangement uses TRBV9 and TRBJ2-1; the D gene could be TRBD1 or TRBD2 (5 bases each). CDR1 is SGDLS and CDR2 is YYNGEE in the germline V gene. This CDR3 region has 14 residues. Trimming stripped 3 bases from V and 3 bases from J, with 10 bases between. CDR3 region: CASSGGVGYNEQFF. CDR3 DNA: TGTGCCAGCAGCGGAGGGGTGGGCTACAATGAGCAGTTCTTC.